This T cell receptor beta chain appears in the sequencing data of a study of vaccination and CD4 T cells after COVID-19. Study-level information: Post-vaccine sample collection happened at a median of 72 days after dose two, ranging 14 to 241. Stimuli were overlapping spike peptide pools of SARS-CoV-2 and three common cold coronaviruses (HCoV-NL63, HCoV-OC43, HCoV-229E).

The germline CDR1 and CDR2 sequences are MNHNS and SASEGT. The CDR3 spans 11 residues. Trimming cost V 10 bases and J 2 bases, with 6 bases left between them. Concerning this clonotype: Antigen: not known.

Indicated treatment: roughly ten-day PBMC culture with coronavirus spike peptide pools or control peptides (ViraFEST assay). Cultures of PBMCs, over 1.5 million per well, were set up with 7.5 to 10 IU/ml IL-2 and roughly 10 ug/ml peptide pools. The Oncomine TCR Beta short-read assay was applied to DNA of cultured CD4+ T cells. Genomic DNA extraction was carried out from cultured CD4+ T cells. A single record per CDR3 protein comes from TCRdb applying MiXCR to the PCR reads. The sample has roughly 11,000 distinct CDR3 sequences, around 60% seen once. This chain joins TRBV6-1 and TRBJ1-5; D is unclear. Sequenced input: CD4+ T cells from blood, cultured in vitro. The TCR originated in a human donor who had recovered from COVID-19. CDR3 residues: CATEGNQPQHF. For the CDR3, the DNA is TGTGCCACCGAGGGCAATCAGCCCCAGCATTTT.